A single sample gave rise to the 32 T cell receptor beta chains below, sequenced in a study of technical replicates of blood from a few donors. Using immunoSEQ multiplex PCR, the repertoire was profiled, and TCRdb retains in-frame clones only, with some absent. This sample has tens of thousands of clones, with about 92% found just once. The specimen sequenced was T cells isolated from PBMCs. These receptors were obtained from a human donor in good health.

The DNA for the CDR3 is TGCGCCAGCAGCCTCCTGGACAGGGTACATGAGCAGTTCTTC. As protein: CASSLLDRVHEQFF. This chain uses TRBV4-1 with TRBJ2-1; TRBD1 aligns across 8 bases. V gave up 4 bases and J gave up 8 bases; unmatched junction bases: 7. The V gene's germline CDR1 is MGHRA and CDR2 YSYEKL. This CDR3 comprises 14 residues.

The V gene is TRBV6-5, the J gene TRBJ2-7, with 13 bases fitting TRBD2. V was clipped by 2 bases and J by 4 bases; unmatched bases: 5. In germline, CDR1 is MNHEY, CDR2 SVGAGI. This CDR3 is built from 16 residues. The CDR3 sequence: CASSYARTSGSYEQYF. The CDR3, as DNA: TGTGCCAGCAGTTACGCCCGGACTAGCGGGAGTTACGAGCAGTACTTC.

The chain employs TRBV29-1 and TRBJ2-5; 7 nucleotides match TRBD1. Unmatched junction bases numbered 7, after V lost 6 bases and J lost 3 bases. The CDR3 totals 13 residues. CDR1 is SQVTM, CDR2 ANQGSEA, per germline. The CDR3: CSVGITGEETQYF. CDR3 nucleotides: TGCAGCGTCGGGATTACAGGGGAAGAGACCCAGTACTTC.

V usage is TRBV6-1 and J usage is TRBJ1-4; a weak D match, TRBD1 (5 bases). V was clipped by 7 bases and J by 8 bases, with 17 bases between them. The CDR3 is 14 residues long. Germline V lookup: CDR1 MNHNS, CDR2 SASEGT. The CDR3, as DNA: TGTGCCAGCATCCGGTTTCAGGGAGGGGAAAAACTGTTTTTT. The encoded protein is CASIRFQGGEKLFF.

The chain has TRBV7-9 and TRBJ2-3; D unresolved. The V and J ends lost 8 bases and 3 bases respectively, with 6 bases between them. The CDR3 extends over 11 amino acids. CDR1 and CDR2 from the germline V gene are SEHNR and FQNEAQ (reference sequence). The CDR3 loop is CASCSTDTQYF. CDR3 nucleotide sequence: TGTGCCAGCTGCAGTACAGATACGCAGTATTTT.

The chain recombines TRBV5-4 with TRBJ1-1, with a tentative D call TRBD1 (5 bases). This CDR3 is built from 15 residues. Germline CDR1 reads SGHNT; CDR2 reads YYREEE (reference sequence). Deletions cut 4 bases from V and 5 bases from J, with 18 bases between. The DNA for the CDR3 is TGTGCCAGCAGCCTAACTACAGGCATCATGACTGAAGCTTTCTTT. It is translated as CASSLTTGIMTEAFF.

The chain employs TRBV13 and TRBJ1-2, with 7 bases that match TRBD1. Trimming removed 1 base from V and 6 bases from J; junction bases left unmatched: 5. The CDR3 covers 14 residues. Germline values: CDR1 PRHDT, CDR2 FYEKMQ (reference sequence). As DNA, the CDR3 is TGTGCCAGCAGCTTAGTTGGACAGGATCATGGCTACACCTTC. Amino acids: CASSLVGQDHGYTF.

This clone appeared a single time. The J gene is TRBJ1-1, the V gene TRBV11-2, with a tentative D call TRBD1 (5 bases). This CDR3 is built from 11 residues. Trimming left V 5 bases short and J 10 bases short, with 11 bases between. The germline gives CDR1 SGHAT, CDR2 FQNNGV. This chain's CDR3 is CASSKGAAAFF. The CDR3 region has the DNA TGTGCCAGCAGCAAAGGGGCTGCAGCTTTCTTT.

The V call is TRBV6-5, the J call TRBJ1-1, with D possibly matching TRBD1 (5 bases). The CDR3 sequence is 12 residues long. Germline CDR1 is MNHEY and CDR2 is SVGAGI. Trimming took off 6 bases at V and 8 bases at J, with 13 bases between the two ends. This chain's CDR3 is CASSHTGTEAFF. The DNA for the CDR3 is TGTGCCAGCAGCCATACAGGCACCGAAGCTTTCTTT.

The V call is TRBV9, the J call TRBJ2-7, with 8 bases that match TRBD1. The junction had 8 bases not matched to a gene; V was cut back by 4 bases and J by 5 bases. CDR3 length equals 14 residues. From germline, CDR1 is SGDLS and CDR2 YYNGEE. DNA of the CDR3: TGTGCCAGCAGCAACCTTGGGGACAGGCACGAGCAGTACTTC. This codes for CASSNLGDRHEQYF.

The chain links TRBV9 to TRBJ2-1; 12 positions match TRBD2. Germline V CDR1 and CDR2: SGDLS, YYNGEE. The ends lost 2 bases at V and 4 bases at J; junction bases unmatched: 13. This CDR3 region has 19 residues. This chain's CDR3 is CASSVPPSGRAFFYNEQFF. In nucleotides, the CDR3 is TGTGCCAGCAGCGTCCCCCCTAGCGGGAGGGCCTTCTTTTACAATGAGCAGTTCTTC.

The genes are TRBV19 and TRBJ1-1; a possible D gene is TRBD1 (5 bases). The CDR3 spans 14 residues. The V gene lost 6 bases and the J gene lost 1 base, with 12 bases spanning the gap. Germline V gene lookup returns CDR1 LNHDA and CDR2 SQIVND (reference sequence). CDR3: CASSRDSSNTEAFF. The CDR3 bases are TGTGCCAGTAGCCGCGACAGTTCGAACACTGAAGCTTTCTTT.

The chain carries TRBV19 and TRBJ1-5, with D perhaps matching TRBD1 (6 bases). The length of the CDR3 is 14 residues. Germline V gene data show CDR1 as LNHDA and CDR2 as SQIVND (reference sequence). V lost 5 bases to trimming and J lost 3 bases, with 11 bases between them. CDR3 amino acids: CASSADRNNQPQHF. DNA of the CDR3: TGTGCCAGTAGTGCAGACAGGAACAATCAGCCCCAGCATTTT.

The chain joins TRBV28 to TRBJ1-5, with D possibly being TRBD1 (6 bases). Germline V CDR1 and CDR2: MDHEN, SYDVKM. This CDR3 has 16 amino acids. V shed 3 bases and J shed 1 base, with 13 bases lying between them. CDR3 sequence: CASSFSGGASNQPQHF. Here the CDR3 DNA reads TGTGCCAGCAGTTTTTCGGGGGGCGCGAGCAATCAGCCCCAGCATTTT.

Only one count was recorded for this clone. The CDR3 nucleotides are TGTGCCAGCAGCTTAGCCGGGGGGCTCTCACATGGCTACACCTTC. This sequence encodes CASSLAGGLSHGYTF. This rearrangement joins TRBV7-2 to TRBJ1-2; tentative D call: TRBD1 (6 bases). The CDR3 extends over 15 amino acids. The germline V and J ends were trimmed by 0 bases and 6 bases, with 14 bases remaining between them. CDR1 is SGHTA and CDR2 is FQGNSA in the germline V gene.

V and J are TRBV2 and TRBJ2-2; TRBD2 aligns across 10 bases. Trimming at V came to 7 bases and at J to 5 bases, leaving 1 base not matched to a gene. Germline V gene data show CDR1 as SNHLY and CDR2 as FYNNEI. The CDR3 is 13 residues long. DNA of the CDR3: TGTGCCAGCACACTAGCGGGAACCGGGGAGCTGTTTTTT. Protein: CASTLAGTGELFF. Full variable domain (outside the CDR3, taken from reference TRBV2 and TRBJ2-2): EPEVTQTPSHQVTQMGQEVILRCVPISNHLYFYWYRQILGQKVEFLVSFYNNEISEKSEIFDDQFSVERPDGSNFTLKIRSTKLEDSAMYFCASTLAGTGELFFGEGSRLTVL.

This chain links TRBV4-3 with TRBJ1-3; no clear D. Germline assignment: CDR1 LGHNA and CDR2 YSLEER. CDR3 size: 15 residues. V was cut by 0 bases and J by 4 bases, with 10 bases left in between. CDR3 DNA sequence: TGCGCCAGCAGCCAAGATGTGAGGAGCGGAAACACCATATATTTT. Translating it yields CASSQDVRSGNTIYF.

This chain connects TRBV29-1 to TRBJ1-1; D is undetermined. This CDR3 is 11 amino acids long. V was pared by 6 bases and J by 0 bases, with 5 bases between. CDR1 SQVTM and CDR2 ANQGSEA come from the germline V gene. The CDR3 protein is CSVRVNTEAFF. For the CDR3, the DNA is TGCAGCGTGCGGGTGAACACTGAAGCTTTCTTT.

The rearrangement uses TRBV28 and TRBJ1-1; 10 bases are shared with TRBD1. Looked up from germline, CDR1 is MDHEN and CDR2 is SYDVKM. This CDR3 region has 16 residues. Unmatched junction bases numbered 12, after V lost 5 bases and J lost 6 bases. CDR3 in amino acids: CASSMGGTGAFSEAFF. The CDR3 DNA sequence: TGTGCCAGCAGTATGGGAGGGACAGGGGCGTTCTCTGAAGCTTTCTTT.

This chain connects TRBV28 to TRBJ2-7; D unresolved. CDR3 size: 13 residues. Germline V CDR1 and CDR2: MDHEN, SYDVKM. Trimming removed 3 bases at V and 4 bases at J, with 10 bases between. The CDR3 loop reads CASSFVARYEQYF. In DNA form, the CDR3 reads TGTGCCAGCAGTTTTGTCGCGCGTTACGAGCAGTACTTC. Supplemented by reference TRBV28 and TRBJ2-7, the full variable domain reads DVKVTQSSRYLVKRTGEKVFLECVQDMDHENMFWYRQDPGLGLRLIYFSYDVKMKEKGDIPEGYSVSREKKERFSLILESASTNQTSMYLCASSFVARYEQYFGPGTRLTVT.

The chain joins TRBV5-8 to TRBJ1-1, with D possibly being TRBD1 (5 bases). CDR3 length equals 14 residues. In germline, CDR1 is SGHTS, CDR2 YDEGEE. With 6 bases removed from V and 2 bases from J, the gap between germline ends came to 14 bases. The CDR3: CASTLAGGNTEAFF. The CDR3 nucleotides are TGTGCCAGCACCCTGGCCGGGGGTAACACTGAAGCTTTCTTT.

J is TRBJ1-3 and V is TRBV7-2, with D unclear. Germline values: CDR1 SGHTA, CDR2 FQGNSA. The CDR3 spans 15 residues. The ends were cut back, 2 bases at V and 3 bases at J, with 11 bases in the middle. The CDR3 DNA reads TGTGCCAGCAGCTTATTCTCCTCAGATGGAAACACCATATATTTT. Its translation is CASSLFSSDGNTIYF.

This chain uses TRBV10-1 with TRBJ2-6; 7 bases agree with TRBD1. J gave up 0 bases and V 8 bases, and 19 bases lay outside the gene matches. The CDR3 totals 20 residues. Germline V lookup: CDR1 WNHNN, CDR2 SYGVQD (reference sequence). The CDR3 loop reads CASSNRYRDSPYSGANVLTF. DNA for the CDR3: TGCGCCAGCTCTAATAGGTACCGGGACAGCCCGTACTCTGGGGCCAACGTCCTGACTTTC.

This CDR3 reads CASSPEAGAPNTGELFF. As DNA, the CDR3 is TGTGCCAGCTCACCAGAGGCGGGGGCGCCCAACACCGGGGAGCTGTTTTTT. The chain employs TRBV18 and TRBJ2-2, with D possibly being TRBD2 (7 bases). From germline, CDR1 is KGHSH and CDR2 LQKENI. The CDR3 totals 17 residues. V lost 2 bases and J lost 2, with 15 bases in between.

The CDR3 nucleotides read TGTGCCAGCAGCTCAACCCCTTGGAGCGGGAATGAGCAGTTCTTC. Translation: CASSSTPWSGNEQFF. The V call is TRBV5-6, the J call TRBJ2-1; D is perhaps TRBD2 (6 bases). This CDR3 contains 15 residues. CDR1 is SGHDT, CDR2 YYEEEE, per germline. The V gene lost 3 bases and the J gene lost 7 bases, with 17 bases spanning the gap.

The chain joins TRBV2 to TRBJ2-3; possible D gene TRBD2, 6 bases. The germline V and J ends were trimmed by 3 bases and 2 bases, with 15 bases remaining between them. There are 16 residues in the CDR3. CDR1 and CDR2 (germline): SNHLY, FYNNEI. The DNA of the CDR3 is TGTGCCAGCAGTGATGGTGTGAGCGGGTCCACAGATACGCAGTATTTT. Translation gives CASSDGVSGSTDTQYF. The full variable domain, completed using reference TRBV2 and TRBJ2-3, is EPEVTQTPSHQVTQMGQEVILRCVPISNHLYFYWYRQILGQKVEFLVSFYNNEISEKSEIFDDQFSVERPDGSNFTLKIRSTKLEDSAMYFCASSDGVSGSTDTQYFGPGTRLTVL.

V gene TRBV29-1 combines with J gene TRBJ2-7; D is perhaps TRBD1 (5 bases). This CDR3 is built from 12 residues. V lost 0 bases to trimming and J lost 4 bases, with 7 bases between them. CDR1 is SQVTM, CDR2 ANQGSEA, per germline. DNA of the CDR3: TGCAGCGTTGAAGATAGACAGTACGAGCAGTACTTC. Its translation: CSVEDRQYEQYF.

In this sample, this clone turned up once. The chain employs TRBV7-9 and TRBJ1-3, with unresolved D. This CDR3 region has 15 residues. The V gene's germline CDR1 is SEHNR and CDR2 FQNEAQ (reference sequence). The V end was cut by 5 bases, the J end by 0 bases, with 11 bases between. Here the CDR3 DNA reads TGTGCCAGCAGCGTGTATTTGAGCTCTGGAAACACCATATATTTT. As protein: CASSVYLSSGNTIYF.

The V call is TRBV19, the J call TRBJ1-4, with 7 bases aligning to TRBD1. The germline gives CDR1 LNHDA, CDR2 SQIVND (reference sequence). This CDR3 has 15 residues. The V and J ends lost 6 bases and 0 bases, in that order; junction bases with no gene match: 4. CDR3 coding DNA: TGTGCCAGTAGACGACAGGGAGCAACTAATGAAAAACTGTTTTTT. This encodes CASRRQGATNEKLFF.

V gene TRBV9 combines with J gene TRBJ1-1, with unresolved D. Germline V lookup: CDR1 SGDLS, CDR2 YYNGEE. The CDR3 sequence is 13 residues long. V lost 0 bases to trimming and J lost 5 bases, with 8 bases between them. This CDR3 is CASSVAGWTEAFF. Written as DNA, the CDR3 is TGTGCCAGCAGCGTAGCGGGGTGGACTGAAGCTTTCTTT.

About this clone itself: Compared with germline, one end of the junction differs, possibly owing to a read error. V usage is TRBV7-7 and J usage is TRBJ2-5, with a possible D match to TRBD2 (5 bases). CDR1 and CDR2 (germline): SSHAT, FNYEAQ (reference sequence). The CDR3 covers 14 residues. The CDR3 bases are TGTGCTAGCAGCCCGCGGACTGCCCCCGAGACCCAGTACTTC. As protein: CASSPRTAPETQYF. Filled out from reference TRBV7-7 and TRBJ2-5, the complete variable domain reads GAGVSQSPRYKVTKRGQDVTLRCDPISSHATLYWYQQALGQGPEFLTYFNYEAQPDKSGLPSDRFSAERPEGSISTLTIQRTEQRDSAMYRCASSPRTAPETQYFGPGTRLLVL.

The chain is built from TRBV29-1 and TRBJ2-1, with D maybe TRBD1 (6 bases). With 3 bases removed from V and 7 bases from J, the gap between germline ends came to 13 bases. Germline V gene lookup returns CDR1 SQVTM and CDR2 ANQGSEA. The CDR3 loop spans 13 amino acids. The CDR3 loop reads CSVESTGSNEQFF. CDR3 DNA sequence: TGCAGCGTTGAGAGCACAGGGTCAAATGAGCAGTTCTTC.